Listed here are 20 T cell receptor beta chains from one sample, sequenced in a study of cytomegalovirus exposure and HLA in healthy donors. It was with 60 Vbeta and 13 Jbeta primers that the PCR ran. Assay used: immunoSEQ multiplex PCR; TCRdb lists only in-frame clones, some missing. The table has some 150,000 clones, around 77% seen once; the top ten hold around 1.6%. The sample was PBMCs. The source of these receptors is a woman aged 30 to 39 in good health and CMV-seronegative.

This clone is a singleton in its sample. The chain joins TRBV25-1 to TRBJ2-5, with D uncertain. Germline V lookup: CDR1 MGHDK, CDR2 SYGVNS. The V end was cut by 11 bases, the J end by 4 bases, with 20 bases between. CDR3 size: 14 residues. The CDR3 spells CAVGDDLARETQYF. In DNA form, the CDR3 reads TGTGCCGTCGGAGACGATCTCGCCAGAGAGACCCAGTACTTC. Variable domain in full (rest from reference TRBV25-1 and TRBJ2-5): EADIYQTPRYLVIGTGKKITLECSQTMGHDKMYWYQQDPGMELHLIHYSYGVNSTEKGDLSSESTVSRIRTEHFPLTLESARPSHTSQYLCAVGDDLARETQYFGPGTRLLVL.

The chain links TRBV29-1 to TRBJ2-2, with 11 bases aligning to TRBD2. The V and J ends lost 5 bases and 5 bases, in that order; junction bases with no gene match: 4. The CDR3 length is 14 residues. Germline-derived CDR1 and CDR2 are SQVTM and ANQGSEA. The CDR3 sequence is CSVRTSGGTGELFF. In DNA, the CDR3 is TGCAGCGTTCGCACTAGCGGGGGAACCGGGGAGCTGTTTTTT.

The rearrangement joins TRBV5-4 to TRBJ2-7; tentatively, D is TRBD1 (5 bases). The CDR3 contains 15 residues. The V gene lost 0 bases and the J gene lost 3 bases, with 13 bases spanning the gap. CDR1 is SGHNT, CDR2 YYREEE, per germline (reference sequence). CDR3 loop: CASSLAAGQGYEQYF. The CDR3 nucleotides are TGTGCCAGCAGCTTGGCCGCAGGGCAGGGCTACGAGCAGTACTTC.

The CDR3 protein is CASSHRLAPRYEQYF. The CDR3 DNA reads as TGTGCCAGCAGCCACCGACTAGCGCCACGCTACGAGCAGTACTTC. J is TRBJ2-5 and V is TRBV27; 8 positions match TRBD2. With the DNA end fitting TRBJ2-7 better, the J assignment may be wrong. This CDR3 region has 15 residues. Germline V gene data show CDR1 as MNHEY and CDR2 as SMNVEV (reference sequence).

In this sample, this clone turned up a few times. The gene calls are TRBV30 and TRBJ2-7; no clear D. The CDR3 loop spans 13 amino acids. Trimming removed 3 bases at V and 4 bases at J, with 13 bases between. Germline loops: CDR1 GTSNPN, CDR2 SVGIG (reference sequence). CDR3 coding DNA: TGTGCCTGGAGCCCAGGCTTTTCTTACGAGCAGTACTTC. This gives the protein CAWSPGFSYEQYF.

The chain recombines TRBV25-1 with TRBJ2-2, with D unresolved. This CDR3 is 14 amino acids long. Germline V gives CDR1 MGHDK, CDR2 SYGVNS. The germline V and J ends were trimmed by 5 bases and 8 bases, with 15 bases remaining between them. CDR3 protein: CASSPSTARGELFF. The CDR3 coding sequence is TGTGCCAGCAGTCCCTCTACAGCCCGGGGGGAGCTGTTTTTT.

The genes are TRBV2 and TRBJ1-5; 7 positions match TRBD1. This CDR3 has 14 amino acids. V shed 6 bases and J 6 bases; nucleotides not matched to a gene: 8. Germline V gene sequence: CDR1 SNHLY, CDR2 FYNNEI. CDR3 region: CASRGAQGTQPQHF. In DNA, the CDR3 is TGTGCCAGCAGAGGAGCACAGGGGACTCAGCCCCAGCATTTT.

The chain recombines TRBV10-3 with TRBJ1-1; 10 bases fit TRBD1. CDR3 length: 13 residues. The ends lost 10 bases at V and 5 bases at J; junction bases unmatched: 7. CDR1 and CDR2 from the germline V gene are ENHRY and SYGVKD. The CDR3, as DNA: TGTGCCACACGACAGGGGGCTGGGACTGAAGCTTTCTTT. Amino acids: CATRQGAGTEAFF.

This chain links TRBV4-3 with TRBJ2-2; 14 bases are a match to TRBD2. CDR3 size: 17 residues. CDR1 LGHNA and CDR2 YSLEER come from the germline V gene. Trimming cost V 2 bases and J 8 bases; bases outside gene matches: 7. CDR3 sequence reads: CASSQTGLAGGRGELFF. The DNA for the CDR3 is TGCGCCAGCAGCCAAACTGGACTAGCGGGAGGTCGAGGGGAGCTGTTTTTT.

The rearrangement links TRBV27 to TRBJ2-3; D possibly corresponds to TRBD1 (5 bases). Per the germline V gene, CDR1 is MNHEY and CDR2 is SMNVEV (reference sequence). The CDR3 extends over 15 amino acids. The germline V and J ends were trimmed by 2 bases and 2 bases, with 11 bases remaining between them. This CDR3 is CASSLQQGYTDTQYF. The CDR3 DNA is TGTGCCAGCAGTTTACAGCAGGGATACACAGATACGCAGTATTTT.

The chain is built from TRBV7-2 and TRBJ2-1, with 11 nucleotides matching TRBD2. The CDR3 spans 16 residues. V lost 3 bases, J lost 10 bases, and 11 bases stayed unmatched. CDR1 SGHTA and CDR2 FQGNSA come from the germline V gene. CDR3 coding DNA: TGTGCCAGCAGCTTCCCCGGGACTAGCGGCACCGGGGAGCAGTTCTTC. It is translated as CASSFPGTSGTGEQFF.

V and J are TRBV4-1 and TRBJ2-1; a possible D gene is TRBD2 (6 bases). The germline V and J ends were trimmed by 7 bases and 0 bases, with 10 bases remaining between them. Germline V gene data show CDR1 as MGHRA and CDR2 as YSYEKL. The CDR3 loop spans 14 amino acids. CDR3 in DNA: TGCGCCAGCACTCGGGGGAGCTCCTACAATGAGCAGTTCTTC. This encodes CASTRGSSYNEQFF.

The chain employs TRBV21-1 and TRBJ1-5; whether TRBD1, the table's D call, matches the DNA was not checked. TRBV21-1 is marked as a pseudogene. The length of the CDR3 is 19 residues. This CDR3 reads CASSKTGQGTINSNQPQHF. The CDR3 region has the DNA TGTGCCAGCAGCAAGACGGGACAGGGGACAATTAATAGCAATCAGCCCCAGCATTTT.

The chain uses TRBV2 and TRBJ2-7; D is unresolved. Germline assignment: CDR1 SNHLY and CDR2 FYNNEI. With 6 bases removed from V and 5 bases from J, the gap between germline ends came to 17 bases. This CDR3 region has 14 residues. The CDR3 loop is CASRFSRVGDEQYF. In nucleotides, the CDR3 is TGTGCCAGCAGATTCTCCCGGGTTGGCGACGAGCAGTACTTC.

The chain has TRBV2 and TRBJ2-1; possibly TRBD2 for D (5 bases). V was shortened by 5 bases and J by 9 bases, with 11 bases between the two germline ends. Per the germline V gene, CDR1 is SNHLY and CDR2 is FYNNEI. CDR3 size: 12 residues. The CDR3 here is CASSPLVAEQFF. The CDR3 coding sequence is TGTGCCAGCAGTCCACTAGTGGCTGAGCAGTTCTTC.

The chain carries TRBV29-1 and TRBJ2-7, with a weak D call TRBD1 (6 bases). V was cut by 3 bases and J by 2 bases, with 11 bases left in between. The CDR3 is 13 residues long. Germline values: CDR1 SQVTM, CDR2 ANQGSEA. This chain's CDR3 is CSVDGRGPYEQYF. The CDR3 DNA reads TGCAGCGTTGACGGCAGGGGCCCCTACGAGCAGTACTTC.

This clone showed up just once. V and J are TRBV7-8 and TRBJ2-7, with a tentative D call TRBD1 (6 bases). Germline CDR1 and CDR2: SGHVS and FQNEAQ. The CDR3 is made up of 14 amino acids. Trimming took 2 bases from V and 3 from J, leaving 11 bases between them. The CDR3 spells CASSLWGQDYEQYF. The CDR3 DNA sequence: TGTGCCAGCAGCTTATGGGGACAAGACTACGAGCAGTACTTC.

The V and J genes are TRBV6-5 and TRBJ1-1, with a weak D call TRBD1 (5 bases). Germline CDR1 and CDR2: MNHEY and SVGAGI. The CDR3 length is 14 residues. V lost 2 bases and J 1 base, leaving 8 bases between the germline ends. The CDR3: CASSYTTGNTEAFF. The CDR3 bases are TGTGCCAGCAGTTACACTACAGGGAACACTGAAGCTTTCTTT.

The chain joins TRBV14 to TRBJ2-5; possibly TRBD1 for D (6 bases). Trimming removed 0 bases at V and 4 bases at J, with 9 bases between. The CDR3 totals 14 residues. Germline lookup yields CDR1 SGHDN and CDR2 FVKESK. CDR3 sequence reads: CASSQDNRVETQYF. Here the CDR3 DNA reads TGTGCCAGCAGCCAAGATAACAGGGTAGAGACCCAGTACTTC.

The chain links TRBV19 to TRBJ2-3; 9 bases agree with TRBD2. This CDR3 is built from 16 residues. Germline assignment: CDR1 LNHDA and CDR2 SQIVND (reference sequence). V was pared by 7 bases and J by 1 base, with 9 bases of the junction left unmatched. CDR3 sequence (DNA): TGTGCCAGTAATCGCGGGAGGGCCATGGGCACAGATACGCAGTATTTT. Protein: CASNRGRAMGTDTQYF.